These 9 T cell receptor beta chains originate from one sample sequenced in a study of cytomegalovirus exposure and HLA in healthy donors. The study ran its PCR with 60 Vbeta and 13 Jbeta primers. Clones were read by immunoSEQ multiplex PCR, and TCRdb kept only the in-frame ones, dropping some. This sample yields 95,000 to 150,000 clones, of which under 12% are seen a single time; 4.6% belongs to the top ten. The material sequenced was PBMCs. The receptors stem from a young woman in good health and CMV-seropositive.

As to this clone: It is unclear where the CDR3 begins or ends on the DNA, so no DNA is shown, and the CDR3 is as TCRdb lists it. CDR3 region: CASSTSGNIQYF. V is TRBV7-9 and J is TRBJ2-4; TRBD2, the table's D call, was not compared with the DNA. Germline assignment: CDR1 SEHNR and CDR2 FQNEAQ (reference sequence). The length of the CDR3 is 12 amino acids, counting both ends.

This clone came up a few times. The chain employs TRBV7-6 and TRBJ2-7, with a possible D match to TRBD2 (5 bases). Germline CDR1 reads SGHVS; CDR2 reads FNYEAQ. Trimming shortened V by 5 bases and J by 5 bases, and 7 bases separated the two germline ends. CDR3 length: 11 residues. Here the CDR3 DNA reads TGTGCCAGCAGCCCCGGGGACGAGCAGTACTTC. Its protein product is CASSPGDEQYF.

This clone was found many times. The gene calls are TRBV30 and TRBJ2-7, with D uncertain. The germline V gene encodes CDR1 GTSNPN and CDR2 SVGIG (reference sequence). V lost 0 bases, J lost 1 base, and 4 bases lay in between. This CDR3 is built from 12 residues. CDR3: CAWSVSSYEQYF. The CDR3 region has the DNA TGTGCCTGGAGTGTCAGTTCCTACGAGCAGTACTTC. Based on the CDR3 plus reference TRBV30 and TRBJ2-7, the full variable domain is SQTIHQWPATLVQPVGSPLSLECTVEGTSNPNLYWYRQAAGRGLQLLFYSVGIGQISSEVPQNLSASRPQDRQFILSSKKLLLSDSGFYLCAWSVSSYEQYFGPGTRLTVT.

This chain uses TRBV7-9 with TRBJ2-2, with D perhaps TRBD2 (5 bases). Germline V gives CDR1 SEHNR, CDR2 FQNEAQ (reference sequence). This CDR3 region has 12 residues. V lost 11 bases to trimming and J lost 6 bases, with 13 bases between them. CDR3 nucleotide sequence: TGTGCCCGACGGACTGTCGCCGGGGAGCTGTTTTTT. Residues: CARRTVAGELFF.

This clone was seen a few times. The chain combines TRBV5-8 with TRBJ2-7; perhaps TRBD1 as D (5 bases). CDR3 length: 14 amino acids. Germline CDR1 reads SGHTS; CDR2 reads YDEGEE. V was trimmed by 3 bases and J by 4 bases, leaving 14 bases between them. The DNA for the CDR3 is TGTGCCAGCAGCTCCAGGGTTAGTGGATACGAGCAGTACTTC. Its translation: CASSSRVSGYEQYF.

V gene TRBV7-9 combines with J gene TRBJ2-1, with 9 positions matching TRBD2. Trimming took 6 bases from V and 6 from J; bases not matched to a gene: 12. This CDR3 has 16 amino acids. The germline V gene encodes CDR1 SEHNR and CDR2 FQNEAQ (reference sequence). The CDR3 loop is CASRGAAGGLANEQFF. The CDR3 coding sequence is TGTGCCAGCAGGGGGGCGGCCGGGGGACTAGCCAATGAGCAGTTCTTC.

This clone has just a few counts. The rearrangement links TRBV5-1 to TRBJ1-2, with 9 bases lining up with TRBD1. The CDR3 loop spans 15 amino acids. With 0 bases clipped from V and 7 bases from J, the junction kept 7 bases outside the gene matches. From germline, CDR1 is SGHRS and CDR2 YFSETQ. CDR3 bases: TGCGCCAGCAGCTTGGCCGCGTCGACAGGGGGTGGCTACACCTTC. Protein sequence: CASSLAASTGGGYTF.

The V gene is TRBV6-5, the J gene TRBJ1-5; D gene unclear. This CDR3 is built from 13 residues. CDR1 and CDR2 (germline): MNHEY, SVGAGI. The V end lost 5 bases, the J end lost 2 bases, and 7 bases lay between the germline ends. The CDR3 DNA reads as TGTGCCAGCAGTCACTTCGGCAATCAGCCCCAGCATTTT. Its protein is CASSHFGNQPQHF.

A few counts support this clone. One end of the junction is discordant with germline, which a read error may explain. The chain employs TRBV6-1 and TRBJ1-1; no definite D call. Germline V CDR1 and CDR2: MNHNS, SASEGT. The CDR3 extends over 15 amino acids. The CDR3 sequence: CASIPPGKSNPPRDF. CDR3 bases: TGTGCCAGCATCCCTCCGGGAAAGTCGAACCCTCCACGGGACTTT.